This T cell receptor (beta chain) appears in the sequencing data of a study of CD8+CD57+ T cells in acquired aplastic anemia. Study-wide background: Average DNA yield from sorted CD4+ and CD8+ cells was about 3.2 ug. Study-wide results and limits: Comparison of patients with controls identified nearly 30 shared CD8+ CDR3 sequences.

On this clonotype: What it binds is not known.

The CDR3 contains 15 residues. Germline V gene sequence: CDR1 LNHDA, CDR2 SQIVND (reference sequence). Trimming pared 5 bases from V and 3 bases from J, leaving 17 bases between. Both TCR beta VDJ combination and CDR3 sequence profiling were carried out. Genomic DNA was the template for this profiling. A single record per CDR3 protein comes from TCRdb applying MiXCR to the reads. The sample lists just over 400,000 distinct CDR3 sequences; 65% to 75% were seen once. This sequence joins TRBV19 and TRBJ2-7; D assignment may be TRBD1 or TRBD2 (5 bases each). The receptor was derived from a human donor in good health, serving as a control. The sample was sorted CD4+, CD8+, or CD8+CD57+ T cells (not recorded which) from PBMCs. Written as DNA, the CDR3 is TGTGCCAGTAGTCGGACCGGGACCGACCTCTACGAGCAGTACTTC. This codes for CASSRTGTDLYEQYF. The variable domain in full, with the rest retrieved from reference TRBV19 and TRBJ2-7, is DGGITQSPKYLFRKEGQNVTLSCEQNLNHDAMYWYRQDPGQGLRLIYYSQIVNDFQKGDIAEGYSVSREKKESFPLTVTSAQKNPTAFYLCASSRTGTDLYEQYFGPGTRLTVT.